These 3 T cell receptor beta chains were all obtained from the same sample, sequenced in a study of cytomegalovirus exposure and HLA in healthy donors. Clones were sequenced by immunoSEQ multiplex PCR, and TCRdb holds only the in-frame ones, with some missing. Found here are about 120,000 clones, around 96% of them singletons; the top ten hold about 1.8%. The sample comprised PBMCs. The origin of the receptors is a man in his late teens or twenties in good health and CMV-seronegative.

CDR3 in DNA: TGTGCCAGCAGTTCGACAGGCCGGTACGAGCAGTACTTC. This encodes CASSSTGRYEQYF. V is TRBV28 and J is TRBJ2-7; possibly TRBD1 for D (6 bases). The CDR3 spans 13 residues. CDR1 is MDHEN, CDR2 SYDVKM, per germline. The V end lost 4 bases, the J end lost 4 bases, and 11 bases lay between the germline ends.

The CDR3 bases are TGTGCCAGCCAAGCCCCATACAGGGGGAACACTGAAGCTTTCTTT. Amino acid sequence: CASQAPYRGNTEAFF. The chain recombines TRBV28 with TRBJ1-1; 7 bases map to TRBD1. V lost 8 bases, J lost 1 base, and 10 bases stayed unmatched. The CDR3 is made up of 15 amino acids. Germline V gene sequence: CDR1 MDHEN, CDR2 SYDVKM.

This chain links TRBV19 with TRBJ2-3; perhaps TRBD2 as D (5 bases). V was shortened by 3 bases and J by 1 base, with 5 bases between the two germline ends. In germline, CDR1 is LNHDA, CDR2 SQIVND (reference sequence). The CDR3 is made up of 13 amino acids. CDR3 region: CASSIGGTDTQYF. In DNA form, the CDR3 reads TGTGCCAGTAGTATCGGGGGCACAGATACGCAGTATTTT. The full variable domain, completed using reference TRBV19 and TRBJ2-3, is DGGITQSPKYLFRKEGQNVTLSCEQNLNHDAMYWYRQDPGQGLRLIYYSQIVNDFQKGDIAEGYSVSREKKESFPLTVTSAQKNPTAFYLCASSIGGTDTQYFGPGTRLTVL.